The clone carrying this TCR beta chain was found many times. The data were taken from a study of regulatory T cells in long-lasting Graves disease. Noted time point: newly diagnosed GD, antithyroid drugs for less than 3 months. PBMCs provided the RNA from which the TCR library was made. Combining iRepertoire HTBI primers with Arm-PCR of CDR3 regions, the authors built TCR beta libraries. Using its own MiXCR run on the multiplex PCR reads, TCRdb lists one record per CDR3 protein. This table holds 450,000 to 600,000 distinct CDR3 sequences, roughly 14% found once. The data were also submitted as part of a second study, on T cells in Graves' hyperthyroidism and ophthalmopathy.

The source material was peripheral blood mononuclear cells (PBMCs), sampled at new diagnosis, from a patient treated with antithyroid drugs. The receptor was derived from a young man with Graves disease.

CDR3 DNA: TGTGCCAGCAGCTTAAGTGGTGGCTACACCTTC. Its translation: CASSLSGGYTF. The chain has TRBV7-2 and TRBJ1-2; D is uncertain. Germline CDR1 SGHTA, CDR2 FQGNSA. V was clipped by 2 bases and J by 7 bases, with 5 bases between them. The CDR3 length is 11 residues. Full variable domain (rest looked up from reference TRBV7-2 and TRBJ1-2): GAGVSQSPSNKVTEKGKDVELRCDPISGHTALYWYRQSLGQGLEFLIYFQGNSAPDKSGLPSDRFSAERTGGSVSTLTIQRTQQEDSAVYLCASSLSGGYTFGSGTRLTVV.